This T cell receptor beta chain emerged from a study of early T cells in non-severe SARS-CoV-2 infection. Overall study context: Chains were not paired, and sequencing was done on bulk RNA from unsorted whole blood. Study results and limitations: Missing private and CD4 specificities, VDJdb matching favored anti-spike CD8 responses.

This clonotype was seen more than once but under ten times. Antigen unknown. Individually, cDNA molecules had unique molecular identifiers attached to them. TCRdb analysed the 5' RACE reads with MiXCR anew, one entry per CDR3 protein. The table includes tens of thousands of distinct CDR3 sequences, around 12% detected once. The germline gives CDR1 DFQATT, CDR2 SNEGSKA (reference sequence). The length of the CDR3 is 11 residues. V was clipped by 6 bases and J by 2 bases, with 6 bases between them. This TCR derives from an adult who was a healthcare worker with PCR-confirmed SARS-CoV-2 infection or an uninfected control (not recorded which). The chain employs TRBV20-1 and TRBJ2-3; D not resolved. Sequenced material: whole blood. CDR3 DNA sequence: TGCAGTGCCCCAGTCACAGATACGCAGTATTTT. Its translation is CSAPVTDTQYF.